Sequencing of this T cell receptor (beta chain) was carried out in a study of CD8 T cells in Susac syndrome. Study-wide points: The study's TCR sequencing and HLA analysis covered a relatively small number of individuals, and the study acknowledged this.

In the case of this clonotype: The target antigen is unknown.

When the RNA was reverse transcribed, random hexamers were used with an input of roughly 0.45 to 1 ug. The amplification used immunoSEQ multiplex PCR on TCR beta CDR3; it spanned 54 Vbeta and 13 Jbeta. TCRdb reanalysed the immunoSEQ multiplex PCR reads using MiXCR and keeps one entry per CDR3 protein. The sample has roughly 190,000 distinct CDR3 sequences, approximately 93% seen once; the top ten hold 0.1%. The CDR3 runs to 12 residues. Germline V CDR1 and CDR2: DFQATT, SNEGSKA (reference sequence). Trimming stripped 6 bases from V and 4 bases from J, with 12 bases between. The sample was CD4+ T cells from PBMCs. The sequence was collected from a human donor in good health. The chain links TRBV20-1 to TRBJ1-1; D is uncertain. The DNA for the CDR3 is TGCAGTGCCCAGGACGGAATCACTGAAGCTTTCTTT. Translating it yields CSAQDGITEAFF.